Listed below are T cell receptor beta chains from one sample, sequenced in a study of T cells in Graves' hyperthyroidism and ophthalmopathy. Each CDR3 protein is one row after TCRdb ran MiXCR on the multiplex PCR reads. The top ten clones hold less than 45% of a sample with about 300,000 distinct CDR3 sequences, around a fifth of them seen once. The sample consisted of blood. The receptors were gathered from a man aged 50-60 years with Graves' ophthalmopathy. The conserved cysteine and the conserved F or W are not part of the CDR3 here.

J gene	V gene	CDR3 protein
TRBJ2-3	TRBV6-2/TRBV6-3	ASSYSEGRLSTDTQY
TRBJ2-1	TRBV7-6	ASSTTSAVNNEQF
TRBJ2-1	TRBV5-1	ASSLGASNEQF
TRBJ2-1	TRBV6-2/TRBV6-3	ASSLTSGREQF
TRBJ2-1	TRBV12-3/TRBV12-4	ASSLGTSGRASYNEQF
TRBJ2-6	TRBV3-1	ASSQGDSGANVLT
TRBJ2-7	TRBV5-1	ASSLVDGLTSSYEQY
TRBJ1-2	TRBV7-3	ASSLTGDRDGGYT
TRBJ1-5	TRBV2	ASSGPYTGGGYQPQH
TRBJ2-3	TRBV7-9	ASIIDVVTDTQY
TRBJ2-4	TRBV20-1	SAIPGRADIQY
TRBJ1-1	TRBV10-3	AISESRGASTEAF
TRBJ2-1	TRBV18	ASSPTGRGSSYNEQF
TRBJ1-1	TRBV9	ASSYGQNMNTEAF
TRBJ2-6	TRBV5-1	ASRVASGANVLT
TRBJ1-5	TRBV6-5	ASSYDLKQPQH
TRBJ1-5	TRBV28	ASTPPHQPQH
TRBJ2-2	TRBV20-1	SARLQGLNTGELF
TRBJ1-1	TRBV20-1	SARAREAEAF
TRBJ2-7	TRBV20-1	SARLKSSYEQY
TRBJ2-7	TRBV24-1	ATSDSGLSGEQY
TRBJ2-2	TRBV20-1	SARETGGGSGELF
TRBJ2-7	TRBV6-1	ASSGGQGRNYEQY
TRBJ2-4	TRBV24-1	ATSDSGPTVAKNIQY
TRBJ2-3	TRBV15	ATSRTGLAATDTQY